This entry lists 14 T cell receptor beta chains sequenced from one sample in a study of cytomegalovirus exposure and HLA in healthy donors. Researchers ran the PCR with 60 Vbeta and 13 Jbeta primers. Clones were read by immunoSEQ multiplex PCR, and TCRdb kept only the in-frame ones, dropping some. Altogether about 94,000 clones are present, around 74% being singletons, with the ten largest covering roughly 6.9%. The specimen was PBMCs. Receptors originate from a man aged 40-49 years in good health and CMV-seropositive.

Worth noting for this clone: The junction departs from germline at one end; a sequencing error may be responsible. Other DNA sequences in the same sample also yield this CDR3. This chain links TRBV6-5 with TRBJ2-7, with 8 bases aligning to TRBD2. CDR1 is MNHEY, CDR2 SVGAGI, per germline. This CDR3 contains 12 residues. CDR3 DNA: TGCGCCAGCAGCGGGAGATCCTACGAGCAGTACTTC. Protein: CASSGRSYEQYF.

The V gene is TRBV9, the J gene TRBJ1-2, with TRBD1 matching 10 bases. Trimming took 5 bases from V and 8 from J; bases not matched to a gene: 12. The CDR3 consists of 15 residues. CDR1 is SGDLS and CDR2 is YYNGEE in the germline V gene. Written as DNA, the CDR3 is TGTGCCAGCAGGGCCTCTGGGACAGGGGCCGGCGGCTACACCTTC. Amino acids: CASRASGTGAGGYTF. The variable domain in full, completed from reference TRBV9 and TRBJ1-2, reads DSGVTQTPKHLITATGQRVTLRCSPRSGDLSVYWYQQSLDQGLQFLIQYYNGEERAKGNILERFSAQQFPDLHSELNLSSLELGDSALYFCASRASGTGAGGYTFGSGTRLTVV.

CDR3 amino acids: CATSSSLGTGGTEAFF. CDR3 DNA: TGTGCCACCAGCAGCTCACTTGGGACAGGGGGCACTGAAGCTTTCTTT. V gene TRBV15 combines with J gene TRBJ1-1; 11 bases match TRBD1. CDR3 size: 16 residues. The germline CDR1 and CDR2 sequences are LNHNV and YYDKDF (reference sequence). J gave up 4 bases and V 3 bases, and 7 bases lay outside the gene matches.

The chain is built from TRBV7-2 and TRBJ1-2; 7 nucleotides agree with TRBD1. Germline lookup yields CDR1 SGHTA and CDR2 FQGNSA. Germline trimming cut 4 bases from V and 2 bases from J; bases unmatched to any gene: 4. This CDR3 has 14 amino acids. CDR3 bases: TGTGCCAGCAGCTCACAGGGGTCGAACTATGGCTACACCTTC. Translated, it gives CASSSQGSNYGYTF.

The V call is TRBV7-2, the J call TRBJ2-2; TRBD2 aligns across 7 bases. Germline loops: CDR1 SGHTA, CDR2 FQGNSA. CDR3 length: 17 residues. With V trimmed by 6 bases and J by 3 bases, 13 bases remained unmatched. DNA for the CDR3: TGTGCCAGCAGTTGGTCTAGCGGTAACGGGGACACCGGGGAGCTGTTTTTT. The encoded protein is CASSWSSGNGDTGELFF.

This CDR3 is CASSYPSSLGELFF. The CDR3 coding sequence is TGTGCCAGCAGCTACCCCTCTAGCTTAGGGGAGCTGTTTTTT. The chain uses TRBV5-6 and TRBJ2-2; D perhaps matches TRBD2 (5 bases). Germline V gene data show CDR1 as SGHDT and CDR2 as YYEEEE. CDR3 size: 14 residues. Trimming shortened V by 3 bases and J by 8 bases, and 14 bases separated the two germline ends.

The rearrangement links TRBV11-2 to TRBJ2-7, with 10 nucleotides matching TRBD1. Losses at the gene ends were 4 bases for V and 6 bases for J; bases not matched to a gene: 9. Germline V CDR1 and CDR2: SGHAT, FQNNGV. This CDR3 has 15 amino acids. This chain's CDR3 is CASSSEGTGVSEQYF. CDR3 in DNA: TGTGCCAGCAGCTCAGAGGGGACAGGGGTTAGCGAGCAGTACTTC.

The CDR3 DNA follows: TGTGCCAGCAGTTCCGCACAGGGATACAATGAGCAGTTCTTC. Protein sequence: CASSSAQGYNEQFF. J is TRBJ2-1 and V is TRBV6-5, with D perhaps TRBD1 (6 bases). CDR1 and CDR2 (germline): MNHEY, SVGAGI. The V end was cut by 4 bases, the J end by 4 bases, with 11 bases between. This CDR3 has 14 amino acids.

The CDR3: CASSEMGRSDEQFF. CDR3 coding DNA: TGTGCCAGCAGTGAAATGGGGCGGTCGGATGAGCAGTTCTTC. J is TRBJ2-1 and V is TRBV2; D may be TRBD1 (5 bases). Between the trimmed V and J ends, which lost 2 bases and 8 bases, there was a span of 13 bases. This CDR3 has 14 residues. Germline V gene sequence: CDR1 SNHLY, CDR2 FYNNEI.

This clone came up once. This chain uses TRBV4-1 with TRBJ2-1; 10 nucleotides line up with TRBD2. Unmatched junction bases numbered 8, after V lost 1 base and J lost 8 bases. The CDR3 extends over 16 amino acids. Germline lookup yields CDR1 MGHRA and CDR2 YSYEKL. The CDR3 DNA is TGCGCCAGCAGCCAAGGAGGTGGACTAGCGGTGGATGAGCAGTTCTTC. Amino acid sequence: CASSQGGGLAVDEQFF.

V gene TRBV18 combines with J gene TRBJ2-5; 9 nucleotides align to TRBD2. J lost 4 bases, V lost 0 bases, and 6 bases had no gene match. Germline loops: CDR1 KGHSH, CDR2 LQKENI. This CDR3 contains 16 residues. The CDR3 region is CASSPPASGVRETQYF. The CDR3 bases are TGTGCCAGCTCACCACCGGCTAGCGGGGTCAGAGAGACCCAGTACTTC.

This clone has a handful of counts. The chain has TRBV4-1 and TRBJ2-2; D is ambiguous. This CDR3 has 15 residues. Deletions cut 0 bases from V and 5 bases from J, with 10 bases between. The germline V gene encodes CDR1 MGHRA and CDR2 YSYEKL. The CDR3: CASSQDPLETGELFF. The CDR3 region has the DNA TGCGCCAGCAGCCAAGATCCGCTAGAGACCGGGGAGCTGTTTTTT.

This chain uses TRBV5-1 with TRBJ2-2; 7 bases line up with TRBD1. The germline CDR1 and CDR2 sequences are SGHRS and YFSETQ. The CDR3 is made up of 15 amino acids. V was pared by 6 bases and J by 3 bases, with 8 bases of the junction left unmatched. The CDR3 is CASTLKGADTGELFF. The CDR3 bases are TGCGCCAGCACCCTTAAGGGGGCGGACACCGGGGAGCTGTTTTTT. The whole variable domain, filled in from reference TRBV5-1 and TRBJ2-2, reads KAGVTQTPRYLIKTRGQQVTLSCSPISGHRSVSWYQQTPGQGLQFLFEYFSETQRNKGNFPGRFSGRQFSNSRSEMNVSTLELGDSALYLCASTLKGADTGELFFGEGSRLTVL.

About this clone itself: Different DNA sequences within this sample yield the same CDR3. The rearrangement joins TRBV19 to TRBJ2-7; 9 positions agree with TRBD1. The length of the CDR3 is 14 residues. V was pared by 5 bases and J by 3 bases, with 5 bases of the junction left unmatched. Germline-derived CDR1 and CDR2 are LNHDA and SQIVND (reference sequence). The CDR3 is CASSLQGALYEQYF. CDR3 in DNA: TGTGCCAGTAGTCTACAGGGGGCCCTCTACGAGCAGTACTTC.